The T cell receptor beta chain described here comes from a study of blood T cells in healthy people across ages. The CDR3 contains 13 residues. Germline CDR1 reads DFQATT; CDR2 reads SNEGSKA (reference sequence). V lost 1 base and J lost 2, with 3 bases in between. Donors ranged from about 6 to 95 years old and were healthy Caucasians in Russia. Then a second PCR, running about 7 to 11 cycles, was carried out with a sample-barcoded 5' primer and a J-beta primer mix. From the 5' RACE reads, TCRdb called clonotypes with MiXCR, one entry per CDR3 protein. The sample lists under 1,100,000 distinct CDR3 sequences, approximately 25% occurring once. With respect to this clonotype: A read error is possible here, since a much larger clone lies one base away.

Separately, the same data were catalogued under a study of T cells of mothers and their children. That report notes: The cDNA synthesis received all extracted RNA, at 1.5 ug per 15 ul. Some 2.7 million TCR beta reads per child versus over 9 million per mother. The study found slightly higher but non-significant overlap in related versus unrelated mother-child pairs.

The receptor was isolated from a girl aged 2 to 9 in good health. Sequencing was done on a sample of blood. The chain recombines TRBV20-1 with TRBJ2-6; D is ambiguous. The CDR3 reads CSARAPGANVLTF. The CDR3 DNA reads as TGCAGTGCTAGAGCCCCTGGGGCCAACGTCCTGACTTTC.